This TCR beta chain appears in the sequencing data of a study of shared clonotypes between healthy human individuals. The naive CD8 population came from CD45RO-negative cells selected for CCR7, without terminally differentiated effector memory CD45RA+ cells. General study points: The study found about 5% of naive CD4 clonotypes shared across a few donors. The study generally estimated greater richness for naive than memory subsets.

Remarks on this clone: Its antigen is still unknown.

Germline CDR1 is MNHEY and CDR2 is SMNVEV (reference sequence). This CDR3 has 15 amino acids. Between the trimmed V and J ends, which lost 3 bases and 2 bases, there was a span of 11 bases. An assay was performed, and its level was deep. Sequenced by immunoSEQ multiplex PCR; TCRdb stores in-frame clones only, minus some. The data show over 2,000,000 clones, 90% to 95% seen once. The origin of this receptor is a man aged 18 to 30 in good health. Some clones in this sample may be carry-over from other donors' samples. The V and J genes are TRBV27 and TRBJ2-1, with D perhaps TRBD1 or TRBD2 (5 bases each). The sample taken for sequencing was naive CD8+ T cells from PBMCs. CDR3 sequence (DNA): TGTGCCAGCAGTTTGGGACCCACGACCTACAATGAGCAGTTCTTC. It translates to CASSLGPTTYNEQFF.